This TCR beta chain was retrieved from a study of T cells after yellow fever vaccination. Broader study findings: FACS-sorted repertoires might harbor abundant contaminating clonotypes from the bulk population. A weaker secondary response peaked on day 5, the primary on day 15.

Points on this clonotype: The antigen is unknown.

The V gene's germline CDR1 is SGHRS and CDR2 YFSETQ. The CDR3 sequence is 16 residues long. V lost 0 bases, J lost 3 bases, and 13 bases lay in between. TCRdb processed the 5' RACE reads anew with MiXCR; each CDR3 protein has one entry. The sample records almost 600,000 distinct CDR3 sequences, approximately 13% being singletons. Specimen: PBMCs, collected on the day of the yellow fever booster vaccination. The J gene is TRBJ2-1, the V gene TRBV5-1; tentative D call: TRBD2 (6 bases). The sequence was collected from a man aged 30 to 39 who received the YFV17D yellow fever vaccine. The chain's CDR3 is CASSLVRVGGYNEQFF. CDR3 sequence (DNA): TGCGCCAGCAGCTTGGTTAGGGTCGGGGGCTACAATGAGCAGTTCTTC.